A selection of T cell receptor beta chains follows, all from one sample in a study of blood T cell repertoires in COVID-19. TCRdb's table, derived via immunoSEQ multiplex PCR, lists solely in-frame clones and lacks some. Here the sample spans about 160,000 clones, approximately 75% being singletons. The sample comprised peripheral blood. The origin of the receptors is a human donor in a cohort sampled during active COVID-19. Each CDR3 is given with its conserved first and last residue. The D gene is left open where the match is weak. Not all rows give a size; the values are once, few, many and, for expanded clones, a class.

TRBJ1-1,TRBV5-5,NA,NA,TGTGCCAGCAGCGAACAACAGGGAACTGAAGCTTTCTTT,CASSEQQGTEAFF
TRBJ2-7,TRBV7-3,once,TRBD1,TGTGCCAGCAGCTTAGACAGGGGAACCTACGAGCAGTACTTC,CASSLDRGTYEQYF
TRBJ2-7,TRBV10-3,NA,TRBD2,TGTGCCATCAGTGAGTCAAGAACGACTAGCGGCGAGCAGTACTTC,CAISESRTTSGEQYF
TRBJ2-2,TRBV6-2/TRBV6-3,NA,NA,TGTGCCAGCAGCAAGAGCACCACCGGGGAGCTGTTTTTT,CASSKSTTGELFF
TRBJ2-7,TRBV10-3,NA,NA,TGTGCCATCAAGGCCTCGGGGGGCAACTCCTACGAGCAGTACTTC,CAIKASGGNSYEQYF
TRBJ1-1,TRBV29-1,NA,TRBD1,TGCAGCGTCTCCGGGACAGGACTTCTCACTGAAGCTTTCTTT,CSVSGTGLLTEAFF
TRBJ2-7,TRBV7-8,NA,TRBD2,TGTGCCAGCAGCTTAGGGTCCATTGCCGGGAGGGATAACGAGCAGTACTTC,CASSLGSIAGRDNEQYF
TRBJ1-1,TRBV5-6,once,NA,TGTGCCAGCAGCTTGGTGGGGCCATCCTTCATGAACACTGAAGCTTTCTTT,CASSLVGPSFMNTEAFF
TRBJ2-7,TRBV27,once,NA,TGTGCCAGCAGTTCCTACAGCTCCTACGAGCAGTACTTC,CASSSYSSYEQYF
TRBJ1-2,TRBV7-9,NA,NA,TGTGCCAGCAGCTTAGGGGGGACTCTCTATGGCTACACCTTC,CASSLGGTLYGYTF
TRBJ1-1,TRBV30,NA,TRBD1,TGTGCCTGCCTTTCAGGGGGTTACCACACTGAAGCTTTCTTT,CACLSGGYHTEAFF
TRBJ1-5,TRBV5-6,NA,NA,TGTGCCAGCAGCTTGTGGGAGCAGCCCCAGCATTTT,CASSLWEQPQHF
TRBJ1-4,TRBV5-6,NA,TRBD1,TGTGCCAGCAGCTTCTTGGGACAGGGGACTGAAAAACTGTTTTTT,CASSFLGQGTEKLFF
TRBJ1-2,TRBV7-2,NA,NA,TGTGCCAGCAGCTTAGCAGGGGCCCTTGGCTACACCTTC,CASSLAGALGYTF
TRBJ2-7,TRBV7-9,NA,TRBD2,TGTGCCAGCAGCAAACTAGCGGACTCCTACGAGCAGTACTTC,CASSKLADSYEQYF
TRBJ2-2,TRBV5-1,NA,NA,TGCGCCAGCAGCTTGGTATCCCGGGAGCTGTTTTTT,CASSLVSRELFF
TRBJ2-1,TRBV25-1,NA,TRBD1,TGTGCCAGCAGCGAATTATGGACAGGGGTCAATGAGCAGTTCTTC,CASSELWTGVNEQFF
TRBJ1-1,TRBV6-1,NA,TRBD1,TGTGCCAGCAGTGAAGTAGCCACGGACAGGGCTTTCTTT,CASSEVATDRAFF
TRBJ2-5,TRBV7-2,NA,TRBD2,TGTGCCAGCAGCTTAGGGCCTAGCGGGACCCAAGAGACCCAGTACTTC,CASSLGPSGTQETQYF
TRBJ2-5,TRBV9,NA,NA,TGTGCCAGCAGCTCCAGTGTACGAGAGACCCAGTACTTC,CASSSSVRETQYF
TRBJ1-1,TRBV19,NA,NA,TGTGCCAGTAGTATCACAGGCCGAGGCGCTGAAGCTTTCTTT,CASSITGRGAEAFF
TRBJ2-3,TRBV24-1,NA,TRBD1,TGTGCCACCAGTGACGGGGACAGTACCTTAGATACGCAGTATTTT,CATSDGDSTLDTQYF
TRBJ1-2,TRBV28,NA,NA,TGTGCCAGCAGCCGGACAGTTTACTATGGCTACACCTTC,CASSRTVYYGYTF
TRBJ2-1,TRBV2,NA,TRBD1,TGTGCCAGCAGTTTGGGGACAGGGGGATCCTACAATGAGCAGTTCTTC,CASSLGTGGSYNEQFF
TRBJ2-7,TRBV7-2,NA,TRBD1,TGTGCCAGCACTTTAGACAGGGGGACCTACGAGCAGTACTTC,CASTLDRGTYEQYF
TRBJ2-1,TRBV10-3,few,NA,TGTGCCATCAGTGAGCAGTTCAGGCGCAATGAGCAGTTCTTC,CAISEQFRRNEQFF
TRBJ2-3,TRBV11-2,once,NA,TGTGCCAGCAGCACCCCTAGCGCCCAGGCCCCCTACACAGATACGCAGTATTTT,CASSTPSAQAPYTDTQYF
TRBJ2-3,TRBV7-2,NA,NA,TGTGCCAGCAGCTTAGTCCTCGTAGATACGCAGTATTTT,CASSLVLVDTQYF
TRBJ1-1,TRBV19,NA,NA,TGTGCCAGTAGTATAGATCAGGGCACTGAAGCTTTCTTT,CASSIDQGTEAFF
TRBJ2-3,TRBV9,NA,NA,TGTGCCAGCAGCGTGGGAAGGGGCGTTGATACGCAGTATTTT,CASSVGRGVDTQYF
TRBJ2-3,TRBV7-9,NA,TRBD1,TGTGCCAGCAGCTTGGATGGGACAGGGAAGAGGACAGATACGCAGTATTTT,CASSLDGTGKRTDTQYF
TRBJ2-3,TRBV24-1,once,NA,TGTGCCACCAGTGATTACTCGGGGAAAGGATATACGCAGTATTTT,CATSDYSGKGYTQYF
TRBJ1-1,TRBV5-4,NA,TRBD1,TGTGCCAGCAGCCCCGGGACAGGGTTCGGCACTGAAGCTTTCTTT,CASSPGTGFGTEAFF
TRBJ1-5,TRBV2,NA,TRBD1,TGTGCCAGCAGTGAGGGGACAGGGGGTAGCAATCAGCCCCAGCATTTT,CASSEGTGGSNQPQHF
TRBJ1-4,TRBV6-5,NA,NA,TGTGCCAGCAATCAGGGGTGGACTAATGAAAAACTGTTTTTT,CASNQGWTNEKLFF
TRBJ2-7,TRBV10-3,NA,NA,TGTGCCGCCTCCGGGCCTGAGGGACACCTATACGAGCAGTACTTC,CAASGPEGHLYEQYF
TRBJ2-3,TRBV6-6,few,TRBD2,TGTGCCAGCAGTCGAAGACTAGCCTCGACCCAGGGAGATACGCAGTATTTT,CASSRRLASTQGDTQYF
TRBJ1-5,TRBV19,NA,TRBD1,TGTGCCAGTACCTCTACCGGGACAGGGGTTAATCAGCCCCAGCATTTT,CASTSTGTGVNQPQHF
TRBJ1-6,TRBV30,few,TRBD1,TGTGCCTGGAGTGTCGGGACAGGGAGGTCACCCCTCCACTTT,CAWSVGTGRSPLHF
TRBJ1-5,TRBV19,NA,TRBD1,TGTGCCAGTAGCAATACTTTGTACAGGGGACTCGGCAATCAGCCCCAGCATTTT,CASSNTLYRGLGNQPQHF
TRBJ1-5,TRBV2,NA,NA,TGTGCCAGCAGTTCGGGACACCTCAATCAGCCCCAGCATTTT,CASSSGHLNQPQHF
TRBJ2-1,TRBV6-4,NA,TRBD2,TGTGCCAGCAGTGACGGGACTAGTCTTGTCAATGAGCAGTTCTTC,CASSDGTSLVNEQFF
TRBJ2-5,TRBV7-7,NA,NA,TGTGCTAGCAGCCAGCTAGCCAGACAAGAGACCCAGTACTTC,CASSQLARQETQYF
TRBJ2-3,TRBV4-3,once,NA,TGCGCCAGCAGCCAAGATATGTTCACAGATACGCAGTATTTT,CASSQDMFTDTQYF
TRBJ1-1,TRBV5-1,few,NA,TGCGCCAGCAGCTTGGGCCCCGGGGGCACTGAAGCTTTCTTT,CASSLGPGGTEAFF
TRBJ2-4,TRBV7-8,NA,TRBD1,TGTGCCAGCAGCTTAGCGCGGACAGGATCAAACATTCAGTACTTC,CASSLARTGSNIQYF
TRBJ1-1,TRBV5-1,NA,NA,TGCGCCAGCAGCTTGGCGGTTTGGCCGGGGAACACTGAAGCTTTCTTT,CASSLAVWPGNTEAFF
TRBJ2-7,TRBV9,NA,TRBD1,TGTGCCAGTTCCCCCGGACAGGCCTACGAGCAGTACTTC,CASSPGQAYEQYF